These 17 T cell receptor beta chains were sequenced from one sample in a study of T-cell reconstitution after alpha-beta-depleted transplantation in children. A TCRbeta library incorporating unique molecular identifiers was prepared. TCRdb redid the calling of the PCR reads with MiXCR, one entry per CDR3 protein. Of 900,000 or so distinct CDR3 sequences in the sample, roughly 15% were seen once. Here the sequenced sample was PBMCs, mostly from graft donor cells, taken 360 days after TCRalphabeta/CD19-depleted stem cell transplant. The source is a male patient younger than 18 who had a stem cell transplant for acute lymphoblastic leukemia, so the T cells may come from the graft donor.

The chain carries TRBV5-1 and TRBJ2-7; 10 bases are a match to TRBD2. Trimming removed 3 bases from V and 2 bases from J; junction bases left unmatched: 8. CDR1 and CDR2 (germline): SGHRS, YFSETQ. The CDR3 spans 16 residues. Written as DNA, the CDR3 is TGCGCCAGCAGCTCCCGTGGGCTAGCGGGAGCCTACGAGCAGTACTTC. It is translated as CASSSRGLAGAYEQYF.

This clonotype is a singleton in its sample. The rearrangement links TRBV12-3 or TRBV12-4 to TRBJ2-4; 10 nucleotides line up with TRBD2. This CDR3 is built from 17 residues. J gave up 2 bases and V 6 bases, and 10 bases lay outside the gene matches. The CDR3: CASSWALAGATKNIQYF. The CDR3 nucleotides are TGTGCCAGCAGCTGGGCCCTAGCGGGAGCGACCAAAAACATTCAGTACTTC.

The rearrangement links TRBV5-1 to TRBJ2-4; TRBD1 matches 8 bases. The V gene's germline CDR1 is SGHRS and CDR2 YFSETQ. V lost 0 bases and J lost 4; bases outside the gene matches: 6. The CDR3 consists of 16 residues. This chain's CDR3 is CASSLAYRGKKNIQYF. The CDR3 DNA is TGCGCCAGCAGCTTGGCCTACAGGGGGAAGAAAAACATTCAGTACTTC.

J is TRBJ2-7 and V is TRBV5-1; the D gene is possibly TRBD1 (6 bases). The CDR3 consists of 17 residues. With 0 bases removed from V and 3 bases from J, the gap between germline ends came to 19 bases. Germline loops: CDR1 SGHRS, CDR2 YFSETQ. The CDR3 here is CASSLGVQGPTLYEQYF. CDR3 nucleotides: TGCGCCAGCAGCTTGGGGGTCCAGGGGCCGACCCTCTACGAGCAGTACTTC.

The V call is TRBV20-1, the J call TRBJ2-7, with 11 nucleotides matching TRBD2. Germline-derived CDR1 and CDR2 are DFQATT and SNEGSKA (reference sequence). The CDR3 contains 16 residues. With 0 bases clipped from V and 3 bases from J, the junction kept 7 bases outside the gene matches. The CDR3 reads CSARDSGGAESYEQYF. The CDR3 bases are TGCAGTGCTAGAGATAGCGGGGGGGCAGAGAGCTACGAGCAGTACTTC.

This clonotype was counted only a few times. The CDR3 loop is CSARAQVSYEQYF. CDR3 nucleotide sequence: TGCAGTGCTAGGGCTCAGGTCTCCTACGAGCAGTACTTC. The J gene is TRBJ2-7, the V gene TRBV20-1; D uncertain. Trimming took 3 bases from V and 0 from J, leaving 9 bases between them. Germline V CDR1 and CDR2: DFQATT, SNEGSKA (reference sequence). The CDR3 sequence is 13 residues long.

This rearrangement joins TRBV5-4 to TRBJ2-5; 16 bases fit TRBD2. The CDR3 is made up of 16 amino acids. V was clipped by 4 bases and J by 5 bases; unmatched bases: 5. The germline gives CDR1 SGHNT, CDR2 YYREEE (reference sequence). CDR3 coding DNA: TGTGCCAGCAGCCGGGGGACTAGCGGGAGGGCCGAGACCCAGTACTTC. Residues: CASSRGTSGRAETQYF.

The V call is TRBV11-1, the J call TRBJ2-1, with D perhaps being TRBD1 or TRBD2 (5 bases each). V shed 2 bases and J shed 6 bases, with 14 bases lying between them. This CDR3 is built from 15 residues. From germline, CDR1 is SGHAT and CDR2 FQDESV (reference sequence). The CDR3 sequence is CASSLHGTGLNEQFF. The DNA for the CDR3 is TGTGCCAGCAGCTTACACGGGACGGGGCTCAATGAGCAGTTCTTC.

This chain uses TRBV2 with TRBJ2-1, with D possibly matching TRBD1 (5 bases). V gave up 5 bases and J gave up 2 bases, with 13 bases separating them. The CDR3 is 15 amino acids. Germline V lookup: CDR1 SNHLY, CDR2 FYNNEI. The CDR3 coding sequence is TGTGCCAGCAGTAACCAGGGTGGGACCTACAATGAGCAGTTCTTC. This codes for CASSNQGGTYNEQFF.

This clonotype has a handful of counts. The rearrangement links TRBV7-9 to TRBJ1-3, with D uncertain. This CDR3 is built from 14 residues. Germline V gene lookup returns CDR1 SEHNR and CDR2 FQNEAQ (reference sequence). The germline V and J ends were trimmed by 0 bases and 2 bases, with 5 bases remaining between them. In nucleotides, the CDR3 is TGTGCCAGCAGCTTAGCTGAGGCTGGAAACACCATATATTTT. Residues: CASSLAEAGNTIYF.

This clonotype was seen ten or more times. This chain connects TRBV5-1 to TRBJ2-5; TRBD1 is a possible D gene (5 bases). Per the germline V gene, CDR1 is SGHRS and CDR2 is YFSETQ. V lost 2 bases and J 9 bases, leaving 14 bases between the germline ends. This CDR3 has 13 residues. The CDR3 protein is CASSFGALTSQYF. CDR3 in DNA: TGCGCCAGCAGCTTTGGGGCGTTAACGTCCCAGTACTTC.

This clonotype was found a few times. The chain links TRBV5-1 to TRBJ1-5, with TRBD1 as a possible D gene (5 bases). The CDR3 spans 15 residues. Trimming left V 0 bases short and J 2 bases short, with 9 bases between. The germline V gene encodes CDR1 SGHRS and CDR2 YFSETQ. CDR3 loop: CASSLGGTRNQPQHF. In DNA form, the CDR3 reads TGCGCCAGCAGCTTGGGGGGGACCCGCAATCAGCCCCAGCATTTT. Looking up the rest from reference TRBV5-1 and TRBJ1-5 gives the full variable domain: KAGVTQTPRYLIKTRGQQVTLSCSPISGHRSVSWYQQTPGQGLQFLFEYFSETQRNKGNFPGRFSGRQFSNSRSEMNVSTLELGDSALYLCASSLGGTRNQPQHFGDGTRLSIL.

The rearrangement uses TRBV11-3 and TRBJ2-1, with TRBD2 identical over 7 bases. Germline CDR1 is SGHNT and CDR2 is YENEEA. V lost 0 bases to trimming and J lost 5 bases; unmatched junction nucleotides: 7. CDR3 length equals 16 residues. Here the CDR3 reads CASSLEAGTTDNEQFF. CDR3 coding DNA: TGTGCCAGCAGCTTAGAAGCCGGGACTACCGACAATGAGCAGTTCTTC.

This clonotype was seen a handful of times. The chain employs TRBV20-1 and TRBJ2-7; D gene uncertain. The germline V and J ends were trimmed by 3 bases and 1 base, with 7 bases remaining between them. The length of the CDR3 is 12 residues. The germline gives CDR1 DFQATT, CDR2 SNEGSKA (reference sequence). The CDR3 DNA is TGCAGTGCTAGTGTCGGTTCCTACGAGCAGTACTTC. This gives the protein CSASVGSYEQYF.

In its sample, this clonotype was seen a few times. V is TRBV27 and J is TRBJ2-1, with D tentatively TRBD1 or TRBD2 (5 bases each). CDR1 and CDR2 (germline): MNHEY, SMNVEV (reference sequence). The CDR3 runs 13 residues. Trimming removed 7 bases from V and 7 bases from J, with 14 bases in between. The CDR3 DNA is TGTGCCAGCAATTGGGACCGCAGGAATGAGCAGTTCTTC. As protein: CASNWDRRNEQFF.

This clonotype was counted at least ten times. The chain is built from TRBV24-1 and TRBJ2-3, with D unresolved. Germline V gene lookup returns CDR1 KGHDR and CDR2 SFDVKD. The CDR3 has 13 residues. The germline V and J ends were trimmed by 7 bases and 0 bases, with 7 bases remaining between them. CDR3 loop: CATSPGSTDTQYF. The DNA for the CDR3 is TGTGCCACCAGCCCAGGTAGCACAGATACGCAGTATTTT.

This clonotype was seen more than once but under ten times. CDR3 residues: CASSLATSGSSHEQFF. CDR3 coding DNA: TGTGCCAGCAGCTTGGCAACTAGCGGGAGCTCGCATGAGCAGTTCTTC. V usage is TRBV5-5 and J usage is TRBJ2-1, with 11 bases fitting TRBD2. The CDR3 sequence is 16 residues long. The J segment lost 8 bases and the V segment lost 0 bases, leaving 7 bases of the junction unmatched. Per germline, CDR1 SGHKS and CDR2 YYEKEE (reference sequence).